This T cell receptor (beta chain) appears in the sequencing data of a study of cytomegalovirus exposure and HLA in healthy donors. Vbeta (60) and Jbeta (13) primers were used in the PCR. Assay: immunoSEQ multiplex PCR; the TCRdb copy retains only in-frame clones and omits some. This table holds under 150,000 clones, more than 70% found once. V was clipped by 3 bases and J by 6 bases, with 15 bases between them. The CDR3 consists of 15 residues. Germline V gene sequence: CDR1 SGHRS, CDR2 YFSETQ. The study, taken as a whole, reports: Highly shared variants forming one cluster were likely a sequencing artifact. For most TCR sequences rarity was the rule, although some public TCRs occurred in many donors. A few CMV-associated chains were confirmed in vitro to be specific for CMV antigens.

Note on this clone: What it recognizes is unknown.

Healthy bone marrow donors made up the cohort. The chain uses TRBV5-1 and TRBJ2-2, with no clear D. This sequence originates from a man aged 50-60 years in good health and CMV-seropositive. Specimen: PBMCs. Here the CDR3 DNA reads TGCGCCAGCAGCTCCGCACGAGATCGGTCCGGGGAGCTGTTTTTT. This codes for CASSSARDRSGELFF.